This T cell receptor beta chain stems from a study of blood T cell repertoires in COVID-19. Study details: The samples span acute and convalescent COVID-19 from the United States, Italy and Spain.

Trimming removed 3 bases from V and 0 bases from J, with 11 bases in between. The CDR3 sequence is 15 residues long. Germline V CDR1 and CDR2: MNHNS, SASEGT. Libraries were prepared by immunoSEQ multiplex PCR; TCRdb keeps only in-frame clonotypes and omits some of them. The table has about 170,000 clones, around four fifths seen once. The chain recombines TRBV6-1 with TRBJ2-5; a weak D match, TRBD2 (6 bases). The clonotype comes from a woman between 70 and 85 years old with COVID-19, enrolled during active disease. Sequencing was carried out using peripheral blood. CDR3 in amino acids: CASSDWGLNQETQYF. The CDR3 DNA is TGTGCCAGCAGTGATTGGGGACTTAACCAAGAGACCCAGTACTTC.